A single sample gave rise to the 26 T cell receptor beta chains below, sequenced in a study of blood T cell repertoires in COVID-19. TCRdb's table, derived via immunoSEQ multiplex PCR, lists solely in-frame clones and lacks some. Of about 180,000 clones detected, approximately 88% appear once; the ten largest clones hold around 9.5%. The sample consisted of PBMCs or T cells enriched from blood (not recorded which). These receptors came from a woman aged 18-35 years who had recovered from COVID-19.

The chain is built from TRBV28 and TRBJ2-2; no clear D gene. The germline V and J ends were trimmed by 5 bases and 7 bases, with 11 bases remaining between them. This CDR3 region has 13 residues. CDR1 is MDHEN and CDR2 is SYDVKM in the germline V gene. The CDR3 sequence is CASSPGGGGELFF. CDR3 DNA sequence: TGTGCCAGCAGTCCCGGCGGTGGCGGGGAGCTGTTTTTT. The full variable domain, its missing parts supplied by reference TRBV28 and TRBJ2-2, is DVKVTQSSRYLVKRTGEKVFLECVQDMDHENMFWYRQDPGLGLRLIYFSYDVKMKEKGDIPEGYSVSREKKERFSLILESASTNQTSMYLCASSPGGGGELFFGEGSRLTVL.

V usage is TRBV28 and J usage is TRBJ1-5; maybe TRBD1 (6 bases). CDR3 length equals 13 residues. CDR1 and CDR2 (germline): MDHEN, SYDVKM. V lost 8 bases and J 1 base, leaving 9 bases between the germline ends. This chain's CDR3 is CASVQGSNQPQHF. CDR3 nucleotide sequence: TGTGCCAGCGTTCAGGGGAGCAATCAGCCCCAGCATTTT.

This chain joins TRBV27 and TRBJ1-2; the match to TRBD1 covers 10 bases. Germline trimming cut 5 bases from V and 3 bases from J; bases unmatched to any gene: 9. The CDR3 extends over 16 amino acids. Germline V CDR1 and CDR2: MNHEY, SMNVEV (reference sequence). The CDR3 DNA follows: TGTGCCAGCAGTCTTGACTCGACAGGGGGCCACTATGGCTACACCTTC. Translation gives CASSLDSTGGHYGYTF.

This rearrangement joins TRBV6-5 to TRBJ1-3; D ambiguous. Germline V gene sequence: CDR1 MNHEY, CDR2 SVGAGI. Trimming stripped 0 bases from V and 0 bases from J, with 6 bases between. The CDR3 runs to 15 residues. The CDR3 DNA sequence: TGTGCCAGCAGTTACTCCCATAGCTCTGGAAACACCATATATTTT. Residues: CASSYSHSSGNTIYF.

The chain's CDR3 is CASSLDGASYNEQFF. The DNA of the CDR3 is TGTGCCAGCAGCTTAGATGGGGCTTCCTACAATGAGCAGTTCTTC. The chain couples TRBV7-2 to TRBJ2-1; D might be TRBD1 (5 bases). V lost 1 base, J lost 1 base, and 8 bases lay in between. The CDR3 contains 15 residues. Germline V lookup: CDR1 SGHTA, CDR2 FQGNSA.

This chain joins TRBV5-1 and TRBJ2-5; TRBD2 might be the D (5 bases). Germline values: CDR1 SGHRS, CDR2 YFSETQ. The CDR3 has 17 amino acids. Trimming took off 4 bases at V and 2 bases at J, with 21 bases between the two ends. The CDR3 reads CASSPRVGSGGQETQYF. The CDR3 nucleotides are TGCGCCAGCAGCCCGCGCGTTGGGTCCGGAGGACAAGAGACCCAGTACTTC.

The rearrangement joins TRBV5-8 to TRBJ2-7, with TRBD1 matching 7 bases. Germline lookup yields CDR1 SGHTS and CDR2 YDEGEE. The CDR3 has 15 amino acids. V trimming: 2 bases; J trimming: 7 bases; junction bases outside the gene matches: 12. The CDR3 coding sequence is TGTGCCAGCAGCTTCCATTTTGAGACAGGGCGGGAGCAGTACTTC. It yields the protein CASSFHFETGREQYF.

V is TRBV4-1 and J is TRBJ1-4, with a tentative D call TRBD1 (6 bases). The CDR3 totals 19 residues. CDR1 and CDR2 (germline): MGHRA, YSYEKL. With 7 bases removed from V and 3 bases from J, the gap between germline ends came to 27 bases. The CDR3 region is CASTPREGPRGAANEKLFF. The CDR3, as DNA: TGCGCCAGCACCCCGAGGGAGGGGCCAAGGGGGGCGGCTAATGAAAAACTGTTTTTT.

V and J are TRBV4-1 and TRBJ1-5; TRBD1 is a possible D gene (6 bases). The V gene lost 4 bases and the J gene lost 4 bases, with 20 bases spanning the gap. Germline V gene sequence: CDR1 MGHRA, CDR2 YSYEKL. The CDR3 is 17 amino acids. CDR3 residues: CASSPWVGGAENQPQHF. In nucleotides, the CDR3 is TGCGCCAGCAGCCCCTGGGTGGGGGGGGCAGAAAATCAGCCCCAGCATTTT.

This clone appeared a single time. The chain employs TRBV7-8 and TRBJ2-5; D is undetermined. V was shortened by 5 bases and J by 0 bases, with 7 bases between the two germline ends. The germline gives CDR1 SGHVS, CDR2 FQNEAQ. The CDR3 contains 13 residues. The CDR3 DNA sequence: TGTGCCAGCAGCGCTGGGCACCAAGAGACCCAGTACTTC. This sequence encodes CASSAGHQETQYF.

V and J are TRBV1 and TRBJ1-3. TRBV1 is classified as a pseudogene. The CDR3 sequence is 12 residues long. The CDR3 loop reads CTGDLSGNTIYF. CDR3 coding DNA: TGCACAGGAGACCTGTCTGGAAACACCATATATTTT.

J is TRBJ2-7 and V is TRBV7-2; 9 positions agree with TRBD1. The CDR3 spans 14 residues. The J segment lost 3 bases and the V segment lost 4 bases, leaving 4 bases of the junction unmatched. Germline CDR1 is SGHTA and CDR2 is FQGNSA. CDR3 sequence (DNA): TGTGCCAGCAGCTCCGGGACAGGGTACTACGAGCAGTACTTC. The encoded protein is CASSSGTGYYEQYF.

The V gene is TRBV6-9, the J gene TRBJ1-4; D is perhaps TRBD1 (5 bases). The CDR3 consists of 14 residues. Trimming left V 3 bases short and J 7 bases short, with 12 bases between. Germline assignment: CDR1 MNHGY and CDR2 SVAAGI. CDR3: CASSYRKGIEKLFF. The DNA for the CDR3 is TGTGCCAGCAGTTACCGGAAGGGGATTGAAAAACTGTTTTTT.

The V call is TRBV7-3, the J call TRBJ2-2; 8 bases line up with TRBD2. The CDR3 runs 15 residues. J was trimmed by 2 bases and V by 3 bases; bases with no gene match: 2. The germline V gene has CDR1 SGHTA and CDR2 FQGTGA. The chain's CDR3 is CASSLGLGNTGELFF. CDR3 bases: TGTGCCAGCAGCTTGGGACTAGGTAACACCGGGGAGCTGTTTTTT. Variable domain in full (rest from reference TRBV7-3 and TRBJ2-2): GAGVSQTPSNKVTEKGKYVELRCDPISGHTALYWYRQSLGQGPEFLIYFQGTGAADDSGLPNDRFFAVRPEGSVSTLKIQRTERGDSAVYLCASSLGLGNTGELFFGEGSRLTVL.

V usage is TRBV2 and J usage is TRBJ2-1, with 8 bases lining up with TRBD2. V dropped 4 bases and J dropped 0; count of bases not matched to a gene: 11. The CDR3 extends over 18 amino acids. The germline CDR1 and CDR2 sequences are SNHLY and FYNNEI. This CDR3 reads CASSAVSGTTSSYNEQFF. CDR3 DNA sequence: TGTGCCAGCAGTGCGGTTAGCGGGACAACCAGCTCCTACAATGAGCAGTTCTTC.

The J gene is TRBJ2-7, the V gene TRBV9; TRBD2 matches at 10 bases. From germline, CDR1 is SGDLS and CDR2 YYNGEE. J lost 0 bases, V lost 3 bases, and 3 bases had no gene match. The CDR3 runs to 15 residues. CDR3 residues: CASSAGTSDSYEQYF. The CDR3 DNA reads TGTGCCAGCAGCGCCGGGACTAGCGACTCCTACGAGCAGTACTTC.

V and J are TRBV6-8 and TRBJ1-1; 8 nucleotides agree with TRBD1. After removal of 11 bases from V and 6 bases from J, the junction contained 11 bases not matched to a gene. CDR3 length: 13 amino acids. Germline loops: CDR1 MNHGY, CDR2 SAAAGT. The CDR3 DNA is TGTGCCCAAACAGAACAGGGGGGATCTGAAGCTTTCTTT. It is translated as CAQTEQGGSEAFF.

This chain connects TRBV3-1 (or the pseudogene TRBV3-2) to TRBJ2-1; the match to TRBD2 covers 14 bases. The CDR3 runs 16 residues. Germline V gene data show CDR1 as LGHDT and CDR2 as YNNKEL (reference sequence). The J segment lost 10 bases and the V segment lost 5 bases, leaving 10 bases of the junction unmatched. In DNA form, the CDR3 reads TGTGCCAGCAGCGGGACCGGGACTAGCGGGAGCGGGGAGCAGTTCTTC. It encodes CASSGTGTSGSGEQFF.

The chain is built from TRBV11-2 and TRBJ2-7; 12 positions match TRBD1. V lost 3 bases and J lost 2; bases outside the gene matches: 2. The CDR3 has 15 residues. Germline V gene sequence: CDR1 SGHAT, CDR2 FQNNGV. The CDR3 is CASSLGQGAAYEQYF. The DNA of the CDR3 is TGTGCCAGCAGCTTGGGACAGGGGGCCGCCTACGAGCAGTACTTC.

This chain links TRBV28 with TRBJ2-2; 8 bases align to TRBD2. The germline V gene has CDR1 MDHEN and CDR2 SYDVKM. The junction had 2 bases not matched to a gene; V was cut back by 7 bases and J by 1 base. The CDR3 has 14 amino acids. CDR3 amino acids: CASTGTRNTGELFF. The CDR3 DNA reads as TGTGCCAGCACTGGGACTAGGAACACCGGGGAGCTGTTTTTT.

The CDR3 nucleotides read TGTGCCAGCAGTGAAGCGCGGCAGAGCTCTGGAAACACCATATATTTT. Encoded protein: CASSEARQSSGNTIYF. The genes are TRBV2 and TRBJ1-3, with unresolved D. The CDR3 is 16 residues long. CDR1 is SNHLY and CDR2 is FYNNEI in the germline V gene. V gave up 0 bases and J gave up 0 bases, with 9 bases separating them.

J is TRBJ1-3 and V is TRBV2; D gene unclear. CDR1 and CDR2 (germline): SNHLY, FYNNEI. The CDR3 runs to 16 residues. V lost 4 bases and J 4 bases, leaving 17 bases between the germline ends. CDR3 residues: CASSGVRSGQGNTIYF. CDR3 nucleotide sequence: TGTGCCAGCAGTGGAGTTCGATCAGGCCAGGGAAACACCATATATTTT. The variable domain in full, with the rest retrieved from reference TRBV2 and TRBJ1-3, is EPEVTQTPSHQVTQMGQEVILRCVPISNHLYFYWYRQILGQKVEFLVSFYNNEISEKSEIFDDQFSVERPDGSNFTLKIRSTKLEDSAMYFCASSGVRSGQGNTIYFGEGSWLTVV.

This clone was observed a few times. The chain has TRBV5-1 and TRBJ2-2, with TRBD1 as a possible D gene (6 bases). This CDR3 has 16 residues. The ends were cut back, 3 bases at V and 3 bases at J, with 15 bases in the middle. Germline CDR1 and CDR2: SGHRS and YFSETQ. The CDR3 spells CASSSNRAPDTGELFF. In DNA, the CDR3 is TGCGCCAGCAGCTCTAACAGGGCCCCTGACACCGGGGAGCTGTTTTTT.

This clone was recorded once. This chain uses TRBV11-2 with TRBJ1-1, with 7 bases lining up with TRBD1. CDR1 is SGHAT, CDR2 FQNNGV, per germline. The CDR3 spans 13 residues. V lost 1 base and J lost 11; bases outside the gene matches: 7. In nucleotides, the CDR3 is TGTGCCAGCAGCTTAGGGGCAGGGGGTCCGGCTTTCTTT. Translated, it gives CASSLGAGGPAFF. Combining the CDR3 with reference TRBV11-2 and TRBJ1-1 gives the whole variable domain EAGVAQSPRYKIIEKRQSVAFWCNPISGHATLYWYQQILGQGPKLLIQFQNNGVVDDSQLPKDRFSAERLKGVDSTLKIQPAKLEDSAVYLCASSLGAGGPAFFGQGTRLTVV.

This chain links TRBV11-2 with TRBJ2-7; 7 bases map to TRBD1. Trimming cost V 3 bases and J 5 bases; bases outside gene matches: 10. Germline CDR1 and CDR2: SGHAT and FQNNGV. This CDR3 contains 15 residues. This CDR3 is CASSFSGTAVDEQYF. Here the CDR3 DNA reads TGTGCCAGCAGCTTCTCCGGGACAGCAGTCGACGAGCAGTACTTC.

This clone was picked up one time. This sequence joins TRBV28 and TRBJ1-5; the D is unclear. Trimming removed 5 bases from V and 2 bases from J, with 16 bases in between. Germline V gene sequence: CDR1 MDHEN, CDR2 SYDVKM. This CDR3 region has 16 residues. CDR3 protein: CASSPNIVVGNQPQHF. The CDR3 DNA reads as TGTGCCAGCAGTCCAAATATAGTGGTAGGCAATCAGCCCCAGCATTTT.